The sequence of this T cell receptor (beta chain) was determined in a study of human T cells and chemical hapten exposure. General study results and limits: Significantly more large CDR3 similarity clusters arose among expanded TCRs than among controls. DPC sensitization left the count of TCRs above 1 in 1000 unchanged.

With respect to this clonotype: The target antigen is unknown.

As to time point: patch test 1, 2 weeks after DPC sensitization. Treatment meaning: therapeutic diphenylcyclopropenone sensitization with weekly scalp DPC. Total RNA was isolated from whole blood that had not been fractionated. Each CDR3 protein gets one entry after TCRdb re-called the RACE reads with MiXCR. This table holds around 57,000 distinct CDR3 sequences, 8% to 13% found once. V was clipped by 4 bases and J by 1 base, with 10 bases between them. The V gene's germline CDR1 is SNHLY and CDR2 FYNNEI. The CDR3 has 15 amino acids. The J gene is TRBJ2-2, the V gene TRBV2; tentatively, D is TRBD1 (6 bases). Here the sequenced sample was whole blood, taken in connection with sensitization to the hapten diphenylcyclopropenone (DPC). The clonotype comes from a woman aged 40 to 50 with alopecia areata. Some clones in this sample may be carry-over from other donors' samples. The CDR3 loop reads CASSGLRGNTGELFF. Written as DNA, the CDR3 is TGTGCCAGCAGTGGTCTCAGGGGGAACACCGGGGAGCTGTTTTTT. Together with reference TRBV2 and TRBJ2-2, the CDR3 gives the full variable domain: EPEVTQTPSHQVTQMGQEVILRCVPISNHLYFYWYRQILGQKVEFLVSFYNNEISEKSEIFDDQFSVERPDGSNFTLKIRSTKLEDSAMYFCASSGLRGNTGELFFGEGSRLTVL.